A single sample is the source of the 7 T cell receptor beta chains below, sequenced in a study of T-cell memory formation after mild COVID-19. Using its own MiXCR run on the 5' RACE reads, TCRdb lists one record per CDR3 protein. Of 450,000 to 700,000 distinct CDR3 sequences listed, about a sixth are singletons. Sequencing was done on a sample of PBMCs or a T cell subset sorted from them (not recorded which). The receptors stem from an adult woman who had mild COVID-19 (a few samples of this study predate the infection). Cell type and time point are not known.

The chain recombines TRBV4-1 with TRBJ2-3; TRBD2 agrees at 8 bases. Germline trimming cut 0 bases from V and 4 bases from J; bases unmatched to any gene: 6. The CDR3 is made up of 16 amino acids. Per germline, CDR1 MGHRA and CDR2 YSYEKL. CDR3: CASSQDESGGADTQYF. The CDR3 region has the DNA TGCGCCAGCAGCCAAGACGAAAGCGGGGGCGCAGATACGCAGTATTTT.

Only one count was recorded for this clonotype. DNA of the CDR3: TGTGCCAGCAGTTTTAGCGGGAGGGAGGTCAAAAACATTCAGTACTTC. It encodes CASSFSGREVKNIQYF. This sequence joins TRBV12-3 or TRBV12-4 and TRBJ2-4, with TRBD2 identical over 11 bases. Trimming removed 3 bases from V and 3 bases from J; junction bases left unmatched: 4. This CDR3 is 16 amino acids long.

CDR3 in DNA: TGTGCCAGCAGCGGTCCGGGACTAGCGTCGGAAACGCAGTATTTT. This codes for CASSGPGLASETQYF. The V gene is TRBV7-6, the J gene TRBJ2-3; 10 positions agree with TRBD2. Trimming removed 5 bases from V and 9 bases from J; junction bases left unmatched: 11. Looked up from germline, CDR1 is SGHVS and CDR2 is FNYEAQ. This CDR3 has 15 amino acids.

This clonotype showed up just a few times. The chain employs TRBV5-1 and TRBJ2-1; 9 nucleotides align to TRBD1. This CDR3 spans 14 amino acids. Germline loops: CDR1 SGHRS, CDR2 YFSETQ. V lost 5 bases and J lost 3; bases outside the gene matches: 3. The CDR3 loop is CASRGTGNYNEQFF. The CDR3 DNA follows: TGCGCCAGCAGGGGGACAGGGAACTACAATGAGCAGTTCTTC.

V usage is TRBV11-2 and J usage is TRBJ2-3; 8 bases fit TRBD2. The CDR3 has 15 residues. Germline trimming cut 5 bases from V and 5 bases from J; bases unmatched to any gene: 9. Looked up from germline, CDR1 is SGHAT and CDR2 is FQNNGV. CDR3 sequence: CASSQPATSEDTQYF. The CDR3, as DNA: TGTGCCAGCAGCCAACCAGCGACTAGCGAAGATACGCAGTATTTT.

The chain carries TRBV30 and TRBJ2-3; D ambiguous. V lost 1 base and J 2 bases, leaving 7 bases between the germline ends. This CDR3 has 13 amino acids. Germline V gene data show CDR1 as GTSNPN and CDR2 as SVGIG (reference sequence). CDR3 coding DNA: TGTGCCTGGAGTGGCCTTTTCACAGATACGCAGTATTTT. It yields the protein CAWSGLFTDTQYF. Variable domain in full (rest from reference TRBV30 and TRBJ2-3): SQTIHQWPATLVQPVGSPLSLECTVEGTSNPNLYWYRQAAGRGLQLLFYSVGIGQISSEVPQNLSASRPQDRQFILSSKKLLLSDSGFYLCAWSGLFTDTQYFGPGTRLTVL.

The CDR3 loop is CASSESTGGIYEQYF. The CDR3, as DNA: TGTGCCAGCAGTGAATCGACAGGAGGGATCTACGAGCAGTACTTC. The chain recombines TRBV25-1 with TRBJ2-7, with D perhaps assigned TRBD1 or TRBD2 (6 bases each). The CDR3 covers 15 residues. Germline assignment: CDR1 MGHDK and CDR2 SYGVNS. Trimming pared 1 base from V and 3 bases from J, leaving 13 bases between.